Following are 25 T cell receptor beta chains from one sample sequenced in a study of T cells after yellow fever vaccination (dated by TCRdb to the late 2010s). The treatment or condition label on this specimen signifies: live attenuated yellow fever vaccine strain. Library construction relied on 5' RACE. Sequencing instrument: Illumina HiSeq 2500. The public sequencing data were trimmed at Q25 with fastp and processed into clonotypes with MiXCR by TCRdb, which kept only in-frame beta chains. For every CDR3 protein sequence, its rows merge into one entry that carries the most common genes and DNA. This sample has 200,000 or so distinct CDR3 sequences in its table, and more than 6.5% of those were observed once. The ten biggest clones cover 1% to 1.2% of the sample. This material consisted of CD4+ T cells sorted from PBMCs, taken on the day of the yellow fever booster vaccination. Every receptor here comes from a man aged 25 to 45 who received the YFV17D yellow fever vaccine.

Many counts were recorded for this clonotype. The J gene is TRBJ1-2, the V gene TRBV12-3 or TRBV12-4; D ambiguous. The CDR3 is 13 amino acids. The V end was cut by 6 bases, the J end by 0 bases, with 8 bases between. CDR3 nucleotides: TGTGCCAGCAGCCTAAGTTCTAACTATGGCTACACCTTC. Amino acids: CASSLSSNYGYTF.

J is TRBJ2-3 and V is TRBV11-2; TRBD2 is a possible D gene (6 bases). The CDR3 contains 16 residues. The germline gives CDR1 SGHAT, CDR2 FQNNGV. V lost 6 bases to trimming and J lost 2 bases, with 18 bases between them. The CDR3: CASSSVAVGYTDTQYF. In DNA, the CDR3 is TGTGCCAGCAGTTCAGTAGCGGTAGGGTACACAGATACGCAGTATTTT.

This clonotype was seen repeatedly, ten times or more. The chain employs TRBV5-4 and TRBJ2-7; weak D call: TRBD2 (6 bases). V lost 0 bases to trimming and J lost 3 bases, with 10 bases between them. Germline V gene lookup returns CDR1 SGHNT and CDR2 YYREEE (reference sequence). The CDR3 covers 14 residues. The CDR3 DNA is TGTGCCAGCAGCTTGGGGGCTAGCGTCTACGAGCAGTACTTC. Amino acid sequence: CASSLGASVYEQYF. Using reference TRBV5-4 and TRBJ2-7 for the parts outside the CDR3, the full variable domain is ETGVTQSPTHLIKTRGQQVTLRCSSQSGHNTVSWYQQALGQGPQFIFQYYREEENGRGNFPPRFSGLQFPNYSSELNVNALELDDSALYLCASSLGASVYEQYFGPGTRLTVT.

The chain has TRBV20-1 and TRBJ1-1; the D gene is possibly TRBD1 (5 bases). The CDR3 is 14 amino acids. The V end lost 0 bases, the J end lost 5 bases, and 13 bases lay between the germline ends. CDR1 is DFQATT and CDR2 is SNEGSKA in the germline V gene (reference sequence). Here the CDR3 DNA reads TGCAGTGCTAGAGAAGGGGCGAGTAGGACTGAAGCTTTCTTT. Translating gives CSAREGASRTEAFF.

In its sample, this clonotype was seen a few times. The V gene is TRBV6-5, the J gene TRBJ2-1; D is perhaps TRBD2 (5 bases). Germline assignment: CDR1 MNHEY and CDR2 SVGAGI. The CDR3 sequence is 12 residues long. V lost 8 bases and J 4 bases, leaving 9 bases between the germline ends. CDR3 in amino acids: CASAGLYNEQFF. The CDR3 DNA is TGTGCCAGCGCTGGACTGTACAATGAGCAGTTCTTC.

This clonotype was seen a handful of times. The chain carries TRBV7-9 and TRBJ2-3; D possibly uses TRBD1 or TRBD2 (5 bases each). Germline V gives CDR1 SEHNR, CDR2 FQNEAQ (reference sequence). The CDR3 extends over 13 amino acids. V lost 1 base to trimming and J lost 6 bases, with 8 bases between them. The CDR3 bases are TGTGCCAGCAGCTTAGGGGGGAAGGATACGCAGTATTTT. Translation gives CASSLGGKDTQYF.

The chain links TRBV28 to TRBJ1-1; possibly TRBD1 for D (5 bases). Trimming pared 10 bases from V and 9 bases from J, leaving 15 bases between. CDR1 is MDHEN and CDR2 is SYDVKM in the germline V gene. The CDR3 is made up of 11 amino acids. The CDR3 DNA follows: TGTGCCACCTACGGGACTCCTAAAGCTTTCTTT. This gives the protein CATYGTPKAFF.

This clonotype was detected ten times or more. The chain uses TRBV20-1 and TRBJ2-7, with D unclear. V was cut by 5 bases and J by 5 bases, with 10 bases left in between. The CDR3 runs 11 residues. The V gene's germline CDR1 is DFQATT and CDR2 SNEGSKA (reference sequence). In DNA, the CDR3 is TGCAGTGCTTTTAATGGCGACGAGCAGTACTTC. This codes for CSAFNGDEQYF.

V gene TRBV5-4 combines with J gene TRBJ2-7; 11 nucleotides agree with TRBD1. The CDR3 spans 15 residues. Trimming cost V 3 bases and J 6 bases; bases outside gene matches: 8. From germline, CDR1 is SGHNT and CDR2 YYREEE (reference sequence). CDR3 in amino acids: CASSSAGTGGVEQYF. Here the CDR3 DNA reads TGTGCCAGCAGCTCAGCCGGGACAGGGGGTGTCGAGCAGTACTTC.

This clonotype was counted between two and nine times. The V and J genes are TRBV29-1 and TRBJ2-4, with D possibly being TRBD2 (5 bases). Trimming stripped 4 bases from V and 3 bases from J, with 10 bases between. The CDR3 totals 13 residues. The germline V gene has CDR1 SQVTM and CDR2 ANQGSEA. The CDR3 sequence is CSVGEGGKNIQYF. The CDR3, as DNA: TGCAGCGTTGGTGAGGGCGGCAAAAACATTCAGTACTTC.

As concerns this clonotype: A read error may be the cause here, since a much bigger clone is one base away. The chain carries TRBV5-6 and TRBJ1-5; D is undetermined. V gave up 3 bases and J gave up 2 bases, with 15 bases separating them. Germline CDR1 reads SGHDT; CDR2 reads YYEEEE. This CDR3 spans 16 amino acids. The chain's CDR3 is CASSSAEQSRNQPQHF. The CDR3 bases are TGTGCCAGCAGCTCGGCGGAACAGTCCCGCAATCAGCCCCAGCATTTT. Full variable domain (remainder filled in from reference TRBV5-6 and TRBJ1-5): DAGVTQSPTHLIKTRGQQVTLRCSPKSGHDTVSWYQQALGQGPQFIFQYYEEEERQRGNFPDRFSGHQFPNYSSELNVNALLLGDSALYLCASSSAEQSRNQPQHFGDGTRLSIL.

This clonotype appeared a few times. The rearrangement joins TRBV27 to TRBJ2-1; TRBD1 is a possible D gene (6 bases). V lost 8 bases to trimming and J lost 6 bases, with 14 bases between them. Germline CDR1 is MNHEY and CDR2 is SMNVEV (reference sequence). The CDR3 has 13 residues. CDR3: CASGLTGSNEQFF. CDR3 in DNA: TGTGCCAGCGGCTTGACAGGTTCCAATGAGCAGTTCTTC.

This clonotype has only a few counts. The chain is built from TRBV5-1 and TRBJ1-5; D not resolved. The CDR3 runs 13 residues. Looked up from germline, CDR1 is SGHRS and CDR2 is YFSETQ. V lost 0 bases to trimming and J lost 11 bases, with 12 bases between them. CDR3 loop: CASSLEGGEAQHF. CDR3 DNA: TGCGCCAGCAGCTTGGAGGGCGGCGAGGCCCAGCATTTT.

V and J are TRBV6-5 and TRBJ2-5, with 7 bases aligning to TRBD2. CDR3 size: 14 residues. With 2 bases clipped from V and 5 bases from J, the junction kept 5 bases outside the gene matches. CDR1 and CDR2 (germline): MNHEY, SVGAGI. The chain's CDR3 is CASSYARGRETQYF. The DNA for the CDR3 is TGTGCCAGCAGTTACGCGCGGGGGAGGGAGACCCAGTACTTC.

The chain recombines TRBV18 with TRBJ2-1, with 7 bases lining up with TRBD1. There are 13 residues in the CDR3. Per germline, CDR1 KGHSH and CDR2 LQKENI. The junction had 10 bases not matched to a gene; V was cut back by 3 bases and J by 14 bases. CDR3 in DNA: TGTGCCAGCTCACCGAAGAGGGGGCATGATGAGTTCTTC. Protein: CASSPKRGHDEFF.

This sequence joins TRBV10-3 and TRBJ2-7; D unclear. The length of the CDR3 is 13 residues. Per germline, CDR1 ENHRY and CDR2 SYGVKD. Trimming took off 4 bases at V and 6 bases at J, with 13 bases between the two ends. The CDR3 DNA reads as TGTGCCATCAGTGCCCTAGGGCGAGGCGAGCAGTACTTC. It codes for CAISALGRGEQYF.

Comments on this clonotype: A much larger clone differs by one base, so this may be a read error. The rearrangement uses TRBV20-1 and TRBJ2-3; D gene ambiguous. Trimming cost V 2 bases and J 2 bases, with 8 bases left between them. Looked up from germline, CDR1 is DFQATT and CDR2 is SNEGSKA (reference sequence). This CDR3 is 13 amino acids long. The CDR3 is CSARRPTTDTQYF. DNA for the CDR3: TGCAGTGCTAGACGACCTACCACAGATACGCAGTATTTT.

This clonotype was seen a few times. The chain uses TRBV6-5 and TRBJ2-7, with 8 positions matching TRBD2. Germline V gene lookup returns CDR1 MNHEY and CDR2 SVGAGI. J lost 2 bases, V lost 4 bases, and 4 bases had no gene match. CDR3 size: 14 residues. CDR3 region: CASSLLSGAYEQYF. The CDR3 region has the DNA TGTGCCAGCAGTTTGCTTAGCGGGGCCTACGAGCAGTACTTC.

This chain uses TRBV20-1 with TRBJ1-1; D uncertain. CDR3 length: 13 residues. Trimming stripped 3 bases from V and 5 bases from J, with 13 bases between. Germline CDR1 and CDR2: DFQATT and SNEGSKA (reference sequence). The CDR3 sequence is CSASADWVTEAFF. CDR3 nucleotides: TGCAGTGCTAGTGCCGACTGGGTAACTGAAGCTTTCTTT.

CDR3: CASSRTRQVSYEQYF. CDR3 coding DNA: TGTGCCAGCAGCCGAACACGACAAGTCTCCTACGAGCAGTACTTC. The chain links TRBV28 to TRBJ2-7; D gene ambiguous. Per the germline V gene, CDR1 is MDHEN and CDR2 is SYDVKM. Trimming cost V 6 bases and J 0 bases, with 15 bases left between them. The CDR3 totals 15 residues.

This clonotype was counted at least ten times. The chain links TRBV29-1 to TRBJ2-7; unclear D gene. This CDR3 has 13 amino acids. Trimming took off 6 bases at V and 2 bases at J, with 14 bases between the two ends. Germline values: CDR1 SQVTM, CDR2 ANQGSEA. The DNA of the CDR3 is TGCAGCGTCGCTGCCAGGAGCACCTACGAGCAGTACTTC. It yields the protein CSVAARSTYEQYF.

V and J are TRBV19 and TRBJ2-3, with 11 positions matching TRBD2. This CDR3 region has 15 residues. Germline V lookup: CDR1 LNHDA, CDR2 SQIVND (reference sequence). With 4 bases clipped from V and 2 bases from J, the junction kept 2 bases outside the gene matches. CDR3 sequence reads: CASSRLAGITDTQYF. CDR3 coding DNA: TGTGCCAGTAGTAGACTAGCGGGGATCACAGATACGCAGTATTTT.

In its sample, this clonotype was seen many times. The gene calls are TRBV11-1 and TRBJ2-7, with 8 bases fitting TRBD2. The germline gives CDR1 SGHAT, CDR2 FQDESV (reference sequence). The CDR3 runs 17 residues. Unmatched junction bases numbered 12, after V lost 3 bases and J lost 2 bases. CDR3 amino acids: CASSFGSGIVPTYEQYF. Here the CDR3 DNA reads TGTGCCAGCAGCTTCGGTAGCGGGATTGTTCCGACCTACGAGCAGTACTTC.

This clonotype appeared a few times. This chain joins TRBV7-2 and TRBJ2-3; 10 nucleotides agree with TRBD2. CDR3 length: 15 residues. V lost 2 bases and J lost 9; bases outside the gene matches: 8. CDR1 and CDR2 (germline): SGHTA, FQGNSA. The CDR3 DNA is TGTGCCAGCAGCTTAAGGCTAGCGGGGGAGTGGACGCAGTATTTT. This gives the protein CASSLRLAGEWTQYF.

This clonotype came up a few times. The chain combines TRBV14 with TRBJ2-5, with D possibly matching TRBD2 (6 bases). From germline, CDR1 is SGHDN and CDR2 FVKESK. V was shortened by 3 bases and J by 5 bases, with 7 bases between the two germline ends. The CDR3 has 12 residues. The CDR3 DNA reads TGTGCCAGCAGCCAGGCGGGGGAGACCCAGTACTTC. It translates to CASSQAGETQYF.